Following are 2 T cell receptor beta chains from one sample sequenced in a study of cytotoxic CD8 clonotypes in ibrutinib-treated CLL. TCRdb's copy holds only in-frame clones and misses some; the assay was immunoSEQ multiplex PCR. Here the sample spans hundreds of thousands of clones, 60% to 75% being singletons. Specimen: PBMCs, collected after 24 months of ibrutinib treatment. Source of these receptors: a human donor with chronic lymphocytic leukemia.

The rearrangement joins TRBV7-6 to TRBJ2-7; D might be TRBD1 (5 bases). Germline CDR1 reads SGHVS; CDR2 reads FNYEAQ. CDR3 length: 13 amino acids. V lost 5 bases and J 4 bases, leaving 12 bases between the germline ends. The CDR3 DNA is TGTGCCAGCAGCCCCCAGTCAGGGTACGAGCAGTACTTC. It specifies CASSPQSGYEQYF. The whole variable domain, remainder taken from reference TRBV7-6 and TRBJ2-7, is GAGVSQSPRYKVTKRGQDVALRCDPISGHVSLYWYRQALGQGPEFLTYFNYEAQQDKSGLPNDRFSAERPEGSISTLTIQRTEQRDSAMYRCASSPQSGYEQYFGPGTRLTVT.

The chain recombines TRBV6-5 with TRBJ2-7; TRBD1 or TRBD2 may be the D gene (5 bases each). The CDR3 has 14 residues. Germline CDR1 reads MNHEY; CDR2 reads SVGAGI. The V and J ends lost 2 bases and 7 bases respectively, with 15 bases between them. CDR3 sequence reads: CASSYTTGAGEQYF. CDR3 DNA sequence: TGTGCCAGCAGTTACACGACCGGGGCCGGGGAGCAGTACTTC.